One and the same sample provided the 4 T cell receptor beta chains below, sequenced in a study of cytomegalovirus exposure and HLA in healthy donors. PCR amplification relied on 60 Vbeta primers (plus 13 Jbeta primers). The data were produced by immunoSEQ multiplex PCR, yet TCRdb's version contains in-frame clones alone and is incomplete. The table includes around 130,000 clones, 70% to 85% detected once. Sequenced: PBMCs. The receptors derive from a boy between 10 and 17 years old in good health and CMV-seronegative.

The J gene is TRBJ1-6, the V gene TRBV12-5; 7 bases agree with TRBD1. CDR3 length equals 15 residues. The J segment lost 5 bases and the V segment lost 3 bases, leaving 4 bases of the junction unmatched. Looked up from germline, CDR1 is LGHNT and CDR2 is FRNRAP. CDR3 nucleotide sequence: TGTGCTAGTGGTTTCTTTGACAGGGATAATTCACCCCTCCACTTT. Translated: CASGFFDRDNSPLHF.

The J gene is TRBJ2-7, the V gene TRBV4-1, with D tentatively TRBD1 (6 bases). The CDR3 loop spans 14 amino acids. V dropped 2 bases and J dropped 3 bases, with 11 bases sitting between them. In germline, CDR1 is MGHRA, CDR2 YSYEKL. The CDR3 reads CASSQKTGFYEQYF. DNA of the CDR3: TGCGCCAGCAGCCAAAAAACAGGGTTCTACGAGCAGTACTTC.

The chain couples TRBV5-1 to TRBJ2-2; D gene uncertain. The CDR3 is 12 amino acids. V gave up 0 bases and J gave up 8 bases, with 5 bases separating them. Looked up from germline, CDR1 is SGHRS and CDR2 is YFSETQ. The CDR3 reads CASSLDKGELFF. CDR3 sequence (DNA): TGCGCCAGCAGCTTGGACAAGGGGGAGCTGTTTTTT.

The chain couples TRBV19 to TRBJ2-2; D is undetermined. The CDR3 sequence is 16 residues long. The germline gives CDR1 LNHDA, CDR2 SQIVND (reference sequence). V lost 2 bases and J 0 bases, leaving 10 bases between the germline ends. The CDR3 region has the DNA TGTGCCAGTAGTATAAGCTTATCTCCGAACACCGGGGAGCTGTTTTTT. Translated, it gives CASSISLSPNTGELFF.